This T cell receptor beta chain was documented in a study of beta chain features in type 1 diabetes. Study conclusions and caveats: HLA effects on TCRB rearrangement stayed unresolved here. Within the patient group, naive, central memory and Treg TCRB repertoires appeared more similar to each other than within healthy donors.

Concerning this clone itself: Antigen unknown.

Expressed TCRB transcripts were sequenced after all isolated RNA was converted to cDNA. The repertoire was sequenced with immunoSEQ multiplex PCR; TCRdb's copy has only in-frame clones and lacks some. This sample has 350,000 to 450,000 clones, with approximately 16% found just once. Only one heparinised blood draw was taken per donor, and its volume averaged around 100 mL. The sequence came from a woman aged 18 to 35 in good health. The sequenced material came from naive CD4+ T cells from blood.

For the CDR3, the DNA is TGTGCCAGCAGCTTGACGGGGATACTCTATGGCTACACCTTC. Its protein product is CASSLTGILYGYTF. The chain employs TRBV5-4 and TRBJ1-2; D is uncertain. Germline CDR1 SGHNT, CDR2 YYREEE (reference sequence). CDR3 length: 14 residues. Between the trimmed V and J ends, which lost 1 base and 4 bases, there was a span of 11 bases. The full variable domain, completed using reference TRBV5-4 and TRBJ1-2, is ETGVTQSPTHLIKTRGQQVTLRCSSQSGHNTVSWYQQALGQGPQFIFQYYREEENGRGNFPPRFSGLQFPNYSSELNVNALELDDSALYLCASSLTGILYGYTFGSGTRLTVV.